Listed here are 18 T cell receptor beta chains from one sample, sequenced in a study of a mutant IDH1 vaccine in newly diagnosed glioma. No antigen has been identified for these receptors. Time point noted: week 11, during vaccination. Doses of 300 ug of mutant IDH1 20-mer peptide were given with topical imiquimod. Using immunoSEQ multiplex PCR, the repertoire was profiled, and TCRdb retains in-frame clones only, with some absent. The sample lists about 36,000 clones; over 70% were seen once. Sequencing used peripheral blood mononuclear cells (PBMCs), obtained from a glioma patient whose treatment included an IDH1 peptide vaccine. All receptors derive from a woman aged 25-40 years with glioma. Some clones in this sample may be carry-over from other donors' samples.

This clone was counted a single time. CDR3 sequence: CAWSSRGGVGETQYF. In DNA, the CDR3 is TGTGCCTGGAGTTCCCGGGGGGGAGTTGGGGAGACCCAGTACTTC. The rearrangement uses TRBV30 and TRBJ2-5; 8 bases align to TRBD2. Germline V CDR1 and CDR2: GTSNPN, SVGIG (reference sequence). There are 15 residues in the CDR3. With 2 bases clipped from V and 5 bases from J, the junction kept 10 bases outside the gene matches.

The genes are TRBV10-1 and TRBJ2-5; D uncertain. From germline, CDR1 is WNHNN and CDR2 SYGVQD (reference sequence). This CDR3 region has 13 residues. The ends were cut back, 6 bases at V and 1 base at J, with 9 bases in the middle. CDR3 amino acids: CASSPGTQETQYF. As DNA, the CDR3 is TGCGCCAGCAGCCCCGGCACCCAAGAGACCCAGTACTTC.

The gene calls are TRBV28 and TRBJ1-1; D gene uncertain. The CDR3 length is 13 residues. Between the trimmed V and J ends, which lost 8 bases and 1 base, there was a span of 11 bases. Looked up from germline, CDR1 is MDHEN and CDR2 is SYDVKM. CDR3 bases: TGTGCCAGCGACGGACGGGGGAACACTGAAGCTTTCTTT. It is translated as CASDGRGNTEAFF. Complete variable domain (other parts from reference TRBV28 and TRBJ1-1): DVKVTQSSRYLVKRTGEKVFLECVQDMDHENMFWYRQDPGLGLRLIYFSYDVKMKEKGDIPEGYSVSREKKERFSLILESASTNQTSMYLCASDGRGNTEAFFGQGTRLTVV.

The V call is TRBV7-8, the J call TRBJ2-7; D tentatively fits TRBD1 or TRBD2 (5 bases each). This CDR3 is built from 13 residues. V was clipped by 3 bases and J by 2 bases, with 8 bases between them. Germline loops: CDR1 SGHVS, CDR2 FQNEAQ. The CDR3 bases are TGTGCCAGCAGCTTCCGGGACGCCTACGAGCAGTACTTC. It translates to CASSFRDAYEQYF.

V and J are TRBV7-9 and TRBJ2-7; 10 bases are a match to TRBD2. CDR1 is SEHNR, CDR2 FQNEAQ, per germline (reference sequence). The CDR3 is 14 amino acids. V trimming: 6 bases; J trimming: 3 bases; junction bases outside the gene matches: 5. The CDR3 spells CASSLGTSVYEQYF. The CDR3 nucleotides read TGTGCCAGCAGTCTAGGGACTAGCGTCTACGAGCAGTACTTC.

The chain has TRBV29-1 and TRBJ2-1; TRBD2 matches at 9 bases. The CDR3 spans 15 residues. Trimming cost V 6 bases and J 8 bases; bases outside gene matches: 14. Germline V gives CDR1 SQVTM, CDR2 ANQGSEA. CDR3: CSVGGRAGGGDEQFF. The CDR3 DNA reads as TGCAGCGTCGGCGGGCGAGCGGGAGGAGGGGATGAGCAGTTCTTC.

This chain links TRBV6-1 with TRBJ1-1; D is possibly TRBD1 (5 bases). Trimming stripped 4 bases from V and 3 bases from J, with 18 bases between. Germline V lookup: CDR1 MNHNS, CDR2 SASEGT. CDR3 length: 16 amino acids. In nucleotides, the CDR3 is TGTGCCAGCAGTGGCCCCAGAGGGGTTTGGGACACTGAAGCTTTCTTT. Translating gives CASSGPRGVWDTEAFF.

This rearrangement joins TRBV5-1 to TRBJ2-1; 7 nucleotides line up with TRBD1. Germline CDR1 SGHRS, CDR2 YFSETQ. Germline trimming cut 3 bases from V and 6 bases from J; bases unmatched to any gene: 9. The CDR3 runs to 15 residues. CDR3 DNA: TGCGCCAGCAGCTACACCCGGGACAGCTTCAATGAGCAGTTCTTC. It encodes CASSYTRDSFNEQFF.

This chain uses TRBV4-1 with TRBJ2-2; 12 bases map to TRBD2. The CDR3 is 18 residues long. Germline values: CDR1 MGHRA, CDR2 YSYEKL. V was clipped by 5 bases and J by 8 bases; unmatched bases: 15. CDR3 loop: CASSEYQGLAGGPGELFF. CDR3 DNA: TGCGCCAGCAGCGAATACCAGGGTCTAGCGGGAGGGCCGGGGGAGCTGTTTTTT.

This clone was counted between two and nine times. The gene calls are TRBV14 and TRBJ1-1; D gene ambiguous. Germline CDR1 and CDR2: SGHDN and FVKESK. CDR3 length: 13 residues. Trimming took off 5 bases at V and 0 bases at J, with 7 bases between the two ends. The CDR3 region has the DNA TGTGCCAGCAGCGGGAGGTTGAACACTGAAGCTTTCTTT. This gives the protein CASSGRLNTEAFF.

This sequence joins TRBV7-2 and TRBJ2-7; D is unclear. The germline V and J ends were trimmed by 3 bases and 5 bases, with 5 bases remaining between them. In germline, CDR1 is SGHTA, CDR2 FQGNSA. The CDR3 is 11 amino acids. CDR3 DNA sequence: TGTGCCAGCAGCTTTCGTGACGAGCAGTACTTC. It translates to CASSFRDEQYF. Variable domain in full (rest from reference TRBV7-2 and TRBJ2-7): GAGVSQSPSNKVTEKGKDVELRCDPISGHTALYWYRQSLGQGLEFLIYFQGNSAPDKSGLPSDRFSAERTGGSVSTLTIQRTQQEDSAVYLCASSFRDEQYFGPGTRLTVT.

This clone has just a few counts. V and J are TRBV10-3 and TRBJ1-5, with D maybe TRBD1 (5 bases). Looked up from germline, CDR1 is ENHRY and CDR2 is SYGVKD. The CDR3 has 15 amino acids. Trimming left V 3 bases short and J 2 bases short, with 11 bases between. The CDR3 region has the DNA TGTGCCATCAGTGACGGGGGTTCGGGCAATCAGCCCCAGCATTTT. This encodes CAISDGGSGNQPQHF.

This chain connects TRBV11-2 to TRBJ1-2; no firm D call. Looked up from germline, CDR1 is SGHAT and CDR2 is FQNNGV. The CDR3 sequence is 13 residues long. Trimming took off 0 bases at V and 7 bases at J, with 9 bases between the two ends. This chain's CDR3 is CASSLDNRGGYTF. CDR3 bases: TGTGCCAGCAGCTTAGATAATCGGGGTGGCTACACCTTC.

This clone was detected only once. In nucleotides, the CDR3 is TGTGCCAGCAGTTTATCGGGGGTTACCTACGAGCAGTACTTC. It encodes CASSLSGVTYEQYF. The chain combines TRBV27 with TRBJ2-7; D possibly uses TRBD1 or TRBD2 (5 bases each). The CDR3 length is 14 residues. Per germline, CDR1 MNHEY and CDR2 SMNVEV (reference sequence). Trimming stripped 0 bases from V and 2 bases from J, with 8 bases between.

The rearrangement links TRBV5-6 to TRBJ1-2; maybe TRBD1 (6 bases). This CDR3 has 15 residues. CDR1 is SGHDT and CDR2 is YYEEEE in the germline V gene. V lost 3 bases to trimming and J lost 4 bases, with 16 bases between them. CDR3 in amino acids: CASSSRVGASYGYTF. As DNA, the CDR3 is TGTGCCAGCAGCTCGCGGGTGGGGGCTTCCTATGGCTACACCTTC.

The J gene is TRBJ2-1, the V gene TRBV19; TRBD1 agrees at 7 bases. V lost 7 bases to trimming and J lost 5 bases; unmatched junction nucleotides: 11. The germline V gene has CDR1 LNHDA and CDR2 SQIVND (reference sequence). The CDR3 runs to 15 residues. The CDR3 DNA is TGTGCCAGTACCAGATCTGACAGGGCACACAATGAGCAGTTCTTC. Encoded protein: CASTRSDRAHNEQFF.

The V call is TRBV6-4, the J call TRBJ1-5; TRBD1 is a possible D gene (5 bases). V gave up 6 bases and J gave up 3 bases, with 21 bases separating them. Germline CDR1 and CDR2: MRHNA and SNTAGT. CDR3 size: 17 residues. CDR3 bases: TGTGCCAGCAGGGGGGGAGGACCGGGGAGAAACAATCAGCCCCAGCATTTT. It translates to CASRGGGPGRNNQPQHF.

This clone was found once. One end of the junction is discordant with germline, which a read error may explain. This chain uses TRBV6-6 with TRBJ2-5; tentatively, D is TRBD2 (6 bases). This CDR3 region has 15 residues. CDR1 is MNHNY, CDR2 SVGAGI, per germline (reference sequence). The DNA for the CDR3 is TGTGCCAGCAGTTACTCGAAGGGAGGCCAAGTGACCCAGTACTTC. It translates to CASSYSKGGQVTQYF.